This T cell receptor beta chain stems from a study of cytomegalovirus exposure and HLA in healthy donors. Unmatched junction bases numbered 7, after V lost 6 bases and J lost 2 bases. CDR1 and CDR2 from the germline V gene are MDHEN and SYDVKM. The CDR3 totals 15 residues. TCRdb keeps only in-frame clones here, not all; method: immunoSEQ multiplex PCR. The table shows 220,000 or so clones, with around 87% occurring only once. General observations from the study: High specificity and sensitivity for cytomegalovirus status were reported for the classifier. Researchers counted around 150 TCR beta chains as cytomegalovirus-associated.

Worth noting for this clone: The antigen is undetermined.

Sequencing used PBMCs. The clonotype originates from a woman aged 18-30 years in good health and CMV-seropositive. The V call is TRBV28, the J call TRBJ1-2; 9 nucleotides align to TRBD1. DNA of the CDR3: TGTGCCAGCAGGTGGACAGGGGCGTTAAACTATGGCTACACCTTC. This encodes CASRWTGALNYGYTF.